Ten or more counts support the clone carrying this T cell receptor beta chain. The record originates from a study of human T cells and chemical hapten exposure. One entry per CDR3 protein, called by TCRdb with MiXCR from the RACE reads. The data hold some 49,000 distinct CDR3 sequences, with about 9% observed a single time. Time point described: patch test 1, 2 weeks after DPC sensitization. Treatment here: therapeutic diphenylcyclopropenone sensitization with weekly scalp DPC. This receptor was taken from a woman aged 50 to 60 with alopecia areata. Some clones in this sample may be carry-over from other donors' samples. The source was whole blood, collected in connection with sensitization to the hapten diphenylcyclopropenone (DPC).

The CDR3 region is CASSLGQGIFTF. In nucleotides, the CDR3 is TGTGCCAGCAGTTTAGGACAGGGTATATTCACCTTC. V is TRBV12-3 or TRBV12-4 and J is TRBJ1-2, with TRBD1 matching 7 bases. With 1 base clipped from V and 13 bases from J, the junction kept 6 bases outside the gene matches. The CDR3 is made up of 12 amino acids.